This TCR beta chain was sequenced during a study of metastatic and nonmetastatic thyroid tumors. CDR3 length: 15 amino acids. Germline V lookup: CDR1 LGHDT, CDR2 YNNKEL (reference sequence). With 4 bases clipped from V and 8 bases from J, the junction kept 8 bases outside the gene matches. Thyroid surgery took place with no prior treatment in any patient. Through MiXCR, TCRdb re-clonotyped the PCR reads. The sample contains 60,000 to 85,000 clones, about 17% of which appear only once. This sequence was found in a female donor with papillary thyroid cancer or a benign thyroid nodule (not recorded which). Some clones in this sample may be carry-over from other donors' samples. Sample: blood. V is TRBV3-1 and J is TRBJ2-1; TRBD2 agrees at 10 bases. The CDR3 spells CASSLGSSGRDEQFF. CDR3 DNA sequence: TGTGCCAGCAGCCTGGGTTCTAGCGGGAGAGATGAGCAGTTCTTC.